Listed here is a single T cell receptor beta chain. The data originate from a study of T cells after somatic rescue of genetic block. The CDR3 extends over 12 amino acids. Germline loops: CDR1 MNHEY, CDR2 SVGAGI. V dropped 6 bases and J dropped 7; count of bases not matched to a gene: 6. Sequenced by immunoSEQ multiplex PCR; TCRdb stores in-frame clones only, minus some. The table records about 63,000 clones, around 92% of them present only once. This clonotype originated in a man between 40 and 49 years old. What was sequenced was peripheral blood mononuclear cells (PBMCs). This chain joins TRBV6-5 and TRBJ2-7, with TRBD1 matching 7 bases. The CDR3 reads CASRDRSGEQYF. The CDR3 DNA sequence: TGTGCCAGCAGGGACAGGTCGGGTGAGCAGTACTTC.